This section outlines one T cell receptor (beta chain) sequence together with its context. Its specificity is unknown. TCRdb reprocessed the reads via MiXCR and lists one record per CDR3 protein. The sample has a few hundred thousand distinct CDR3 sequences, roughly 13% seen once. The data derive from a study of T cell repertoires in cytomegalovirus infection. Study background: Indicated by public TCR beta signatures were CMV infection and matching HLA type. Study results and caveats: The ex vivo response showed dominance by HLA-C-restricted CMV-specific TCR beta clonotypes.

Trimming cost V 4 bases and J 5 bases; bases outside gene matches: 12. This CDR3 has 16 amino acids. Looked up from germline, CDR1 is SGHNT and CDR2 is YYREEE (reference sequence). The clonotype comes from a human donor in good health (CMV status not recorded). Some clones in this sample may be carry-over from other donors' samples. This rearrangement joins TRBV5-4 to TRBJ2-5; 9 bases fit TRBD2. Sequencing was done on a sample of PBMCs. For the CDR3, the DNA is TGTGCCAGCAGCCGGGGTGGCGGGGGGGCCGGTGAGACCCAGTACTTC. Its protein product is CASSRGGGGAGETQYF.